Below are 14 T cell receptor beta chains sequenced from a single sample in a study of shared clonotypes between healthy human individuals. TCRdb's copy holds only in-frame clones and misses some; the assay was immunoSEQ multiplex PCR. The sample has about 590,000 clones; roughly 96% are singletons. The naive CD8 fraction comprised CD45RO-negative cells positively selected for CCR7 and excluded terminally differentiated effector memory CD45RA+ cells. Sequenced: naive CD8+ T cells sorted from blood. These receptors originate from a woman aged 30 to 39 in good health.

The CDR3, as DNA: TGTGCCAGCAGCTTTGGGCTAGCGGACCCGGGGGGAAACACCGGGGAGCTGTTTTTT. This encodes CASSFGLADPGGNTGELFF. This chain connects TRBV13 to TRBJ2-2; 7 bases fit TRBD2. V lost 3 bases, J lost 2 bases, and 15 bases stayed unmatched. Germline V lookup: CDR1 PRHDT, CDR2 FYEKMQ (reference sequence). The CDR3 covers 19 residues.

This clone was counted once. J is TRBJ2-3 and V is TRBV2, with TRBD2 matching 7 bases. The CDR3 runs 16 residues. The J segment lost 0 bases and the V segment lost 2 bases, leaving 5 bases of the junction unmatched. Germline CDR1 is SNHLY and CDR2 is FYNNEI. This CDR3 is CASSETLAASTDTQYF. CDR3 DNA sequence: TGTGCCAGCAGTGAAACCCTAGCGGCTAGCACAGATACGCAGTATTTT.

The chain couples TRBV28 to TRBJ2-3; D is possibly TRBD1 or TRBD2 (5 bases each). Germline V gives CDR1 MDHEN, CDR2 SYDVKM. V lost 2 bases to trimming and J lost 1 base, with 19 bases between them. There are 18 residues in the CDR3. The CDR3 region is CASSLRGGEGEGTDTQYF. In DNA, the CDR3 is TGTGCCAGCAGTTTAAGGGGTGGTGAGGGCGAGGGCACAGATACGCAGTATTTT.

On this clone: The same CDR3 can be traced to other DNA sequences in this sample. The rearrangement uses TRBV10-3 and TRBJ1-2; 9 bases are shared with TRBD1. Germline CDR1 ENHRY, CDR2 SYGVKD. The CDR3 loop spans 14 amino acids. Trimming removed 0 bases from V and 5 bases from J; junction bases left unmatched: 1. The CDR3 region is CAISESGTGYGYTF. The CDR3 coding sequence is TGTGCCATCAGTGAGTCCGGGACAGGGTATGGCTACACCTTC.

The chain is built from TRBV28 and TRBJ2-3; D unclear. The CDR3 consists of 15 residues. Trimming pared 6 bases from V and 0 bases from J, leaving 13 bases between. Germline values: CDR1 MDHEN, CDR2 SYDVKM. The CDR3 bases are TGTGCCAGCAGCCCTACCTGGGAAAGCACAGATACGCAGTATTTT. Its translation is CASSPTWESTDTQYF.

The chain links TRBV25-1 to TRBJ2-5, with 9 bases fitting TRBD2. The CDR3 sequence is 17 residues long. Germline values: CDR1 MGHDK, CDR2 SYGVNS. Trimming at V came to 1 base and at J to 4 bases, leaving 10 bases not matched to a gene. CDR3 bases: TGTGCCAGCAGTGAATTTATTAGCGGGAGTGCGGTAGAGACCCAGTACTTC. Amino acid sequence: CASSEFISGSAVETQYF.

The rearrangement joins TRBV27 to TRBJ2-7, with TRBD1 matching 12 bases. The CDR3 covers 15 residues. Germline CDR1 and CDR2: MNHEY and SMNVEV (reference sequence). J lost 7 bases, V lost 8 bases, and 12 bases had no gene match. The CDR3: CASSPPGQGALEQYF. The CDR3 DNA reads as TGTGCCAGCTCCCCCCCGGGACAGGGGGCACTAGAGCAGTACTTC.

J is TRBJ2-2 and V is TRBV11-1, with D perhaps matching TRBD2 (5 bases). Germline-derived CDR1 and CDR2 are SGHAT and FQDESV (reference sequence). V dropped 4 bases and J dropped 4 bases, with 7 bases sitting between them. The CDR3 totals 13 residues. Here the CDR3 DNA reads TGTGCCAGCAGCTCTCGGGGCACCGGGGAGCTGTTTTTT. Its protein product is CASSSRGTGELFF.

This chain uses TRBV28 with TRBJ2-7, with D uncertain. V lost 1 base and J 3 bases, leaving 10 bases between the germline ends. The V gene's germline CDR1 is MDHEN and CDR2 SYDVKM. The CDR3 has 14 residues. CDR3 nucleotides: TGTGCCAGCAGTTTATTTCCGGATGACTACGAGCAGTACTTC. Protein product: CASSLFPDDYEQYF.

This clone appeared once. V and J are TRBV7-9 and TRBJ2-7, with 9 bases fitting TRBD1. J gave up 3 bases and V 5 bases, and 5 bases lay outside the gene matches. The V gene's germline CDR1 is SEHNR and CDR2 FQNEAQ (reference sequence). The CDR3 contains 14 residues. Here the CDR3 reads CASSTTGGSYEQYF. The CDR3 bases are TGTGCCAGCAGCACCACAGGGGGCAGCTACGAGCAGTACTTC.

This clone occurred a few times. The V and J genes are TRBV19 and TRBJ1-5, with TRBD1 as a possible D gene (6 bases). The germline V and J ends were trimmed by 6 bases and 1 base, with 13 bases remaining between them. Germline V CDR1 and CDR2: LNHDA, SQIVND (reference sequence). The CDR3 spans 15 residues. DNA of the CDR3: TGTGCCAGTAGCCCTGACGGACAGAGCAATCAGCCCCAGCATTTT. Its protein is CASSPDGQSNQPQHF. Filled out from reference TRBV19 and TRBJ1-5, the complete variable domain reads DGGITQSPKYLFRKEGQNVTLSCEQNLNHDAMYWYRQDPGQGLRLIYYSQIVNDFQKGDIAEGYSVSREKKESFPLTVTSAQKNPTAFYLCASSPDGQSNQPQHFGDGTRLSIL.

The chain employs TRBV5-1 and TRBJ2-7; 7 bases map to TRBD1. Germline V gene lookup returns CDR1 SGHRS and CDR2 YFSETQ. J gave up 2 bases and V 3 bases, and 5 bases lay outside the gene matches. The CDR3 consists of 14 residues. The chain's CDR3 is CASSSQGTPYEQYF. The CDR3 DNA is TGCGCCAGCAGCTCACAGGGGACCCCCTACGAGCAGTACTTC. The whole variable domain, filled in from reference TRBV5-1 and TRBJ2-7, reads KAGVTQTPRYLIKTRGQQVTLSCSPISGHRSVSWYQQTPGQGLQFLFEYFSETQRNKGNFPGRFSGRQFSNSRSEMNVSTLELGDSALYLCASSSQGTPYEQYFGPGTRLTVT.

This rearrangement joins TRBV2 to TRBJ2-2; D tentatively fits TRBD1 or TRBD2 (5 bases each). Germline CDR1 reads SNHLY; CDR2 reads FYNNEI. The CDR3 spans 15 residues. V lost 5 bases and J lost 2, with 12 bases in between. This CDR3 is CASSIRDGNTGELFF. CDR3 coding DNA: TGTGCCAGCAGTATAAGGGACGGTAACACCGGGGAGCTGTTTTTT.

The rearrangement joins TRBV4-2 to TRBJ1-4; 7 bases map to TRBD1. Germline lookup yields CDR1 LGHNA and CDR2 YNFKEQ. J lost 4 bases, V lost 5 bases, and 7 bases had no gene match. This CDR3 has 15 residues. For the CDR3, the DNA is TGTGCCAGCAGCGAAATCCGGGACAGTAATGAAAAACTGTTTTTT. The encoded protein is CASSEIRDSNEKLFF.